Listed below are T cell receptor beta chains from one sample, sequenced in a study of blood T cells in healthy people across ages. TCRdb processed the 5' RACE reads anew with MiXCR; each CDR3 protein has one entry. The data contain over a million distinct CDR3 sequences, more than 35% of them singletons. Sequenced sample: blood. These receptors all stem from a woman in her sixties or seventies in good health. Each CDR3 is given with its conserved first and last residue. D genes are given only for firm matches. Clone size, where shown, is once, few, many, or a class for clones that have expanded.

length	V	D	J	size	CDR3	DNA
14	TRBV27	-	TRBJ2-3	-	CASSLKRDTDTQYF	TGTGCCAGCAGTTTAAAGCGAGACACAGATACGCAGTATTTT
18	TRBV7-9	TRBD2	TRBJ2-7	-	CASSFYRTSGRDRNEQYF	TGTGCCAGCAGCTTTTACCGGACTAGCGGGAGGGACAGGAATGAGCAGTACTTC
13	TRBV5-6	-	TRBJ2-7	-	CASSFNSPYEQYF	TGTGCCAGCAGCTTTAACAGTCCCTACGAGCAGTACTTC
14	TRBV27	-	TRBJ1-5	once	CAGSLRVHNQPQHF	TGTGCCGGCAGTTTACGGGTTCACAATCAGCCCCAGCATTTT
15	TRBV7-9	TRBD1	TRBJ2-7	-	CASSVGTGGGYEQYF	TGTGCCAGCAGCGTCGGGACAGGGGGCGGCTACGAGCAGTACTTC
12	TRBV12-3/TRBV12-4	TRBD1	TRBJ1-2	-	CICGTGSYGYTF	TGTATATGCGGGACAGGGTCCTATGGCTACACCTTC
12	TRBV3-1	-	TRBJ2-5	-	CASSQGRQTQYF	TGTGCCAGCAGCCAAGGGCGTCAGACCCAGTACTTC
13	TRBV6-2/TRBV6-3	-	TRBJ2-7	-	CASSYVGRYEQYF	TGTGCCAGCAGTTACGTAGGGCGGTACGAGCAGTACTTC
18	TRBV9	-	TRBJ2-1	-	CASSVGIGQGLTYNEQFF	TGTGCCAGCAGCGTAGGCATAGGGCAGGGGCTAACCTACAATGAGCAGTTCTTC
15	TRBV5-5	-	TRBJ2-3	many	CASSLEGGNTDTQYF	TGTGCCAGCAGCTTGGAAGGTGGGAACACAGATACGCAGTATTTT
14	TRBV5-5	-	TRBJ2-1	-	CASSLAFSYNEQFF	TGTGCCAGCAGCTTAGCGTTCTCCTACAATGAGCAGTTCTTC
16	TRBV5-6	TRBD1	TRBJ2-5	once	CASSFGGRGGEETQYF	TGTGCCAGCAGCTTTGGCGGTCGAGGGGGCGAAGAGACCCAGTACTTC
13	TRBV25-1	TRBD1	TRBJ1-2	-	CASGRTGAFGYTF	TGTGCCAGCGGAAGGACAGGGGCTTTTGGCTACACCTTC